The rows below give T cell receptor beta chains drawn from one sample of a study of TIL therapy for anti-PD-1-resistant metastatic lung cancer. Some clones are missing from TCRdb's copy, which holds only in-frame ones; the method was immunoSEQ multiplex PCR. The profile shows about 36,000 clones, less than 75% of them singletons. Specimen: blood, collected at baseline. Receptors originate from a person aged 25-85 years with non-small cell lung cancer. Both conserved end residues are part of each CDR3. The order of the fields is V gene, clone size, J gene, D gene, CDR3 DNA, CDR3 protein. A D gene is named only where the DNA matches it firmly. The size field is filled for only some rows; it gives once, few, many or a size class.

TRBV5-4	.	TRBJ2-3	.	TGTGCCAGCAAGGGGGTAGGGACAGATACGCAGTATTTT	CASKGVGTDTQYF
TRBV19	.	TRBJ2-7	TRBD1	TGTGCCAGTAGTGCGCGGACAGGGTCCTACGAGCAGTACTTC	CASSARTGSYEQYF
TRBV9	.	TRBJ2-1	.	TGTGCCAGCAGCGAGGGGACTGTCCTCAATGAGCAGTTCTTC	CASSEGTVLNEQFF
TRBV30	few	TRBJ1-1	.	TGTGCCTGGAACCGGCGGGGGATCACTGAAGCTTTCTTT	CAWNRRGITEAFF
TRBV28	.	TRBJ1-1	.	TGTGCCTCACCGGGACGGAACTCAAACACTGAAGCTTTCTTT	CASPGRNSNTEAFF
TRBV4-2	.	TRBJ2-1	TRBD1	TGTGCCAGCAGCCAAGACAGGACAGGGTACAATGAGCAGTTCTTC	CASSQDRTGYNEQFF
TRBV6-5	.	TRBJ1-1	.	TGTGCCAGCACCCAGGGGCGGACCCCGAACACTGAAGCTTTCTTT	CASTQGRTPNTEAFF
TRBV2	.	TRBJ1-5	.	TGTGCCAGCAGTCAACAAGGGGCTCTTAATCAGCCCCAGCATTTT	CASSQQGALNQPQHF
TRBV6-6	.	TRBJ2-7	.	TGTGCCAGCAGTTATGGTGGGAGGACGAACGAGCAGTACTTC	CASSYGGRTNEQYF
TRBV5-1	.	TRBJ1-1	TRBD1	TGCGCCAGCAGGGGTTCAGGGGGAGTGAACACTGAAGCTTTCTTT	CASRGSGGVNTEAFF
TRBV5-6	.	TRBJ2-2	.	TGTGCCAGCAGCGTTGGGGGGCCCGAGCTGTTTTTT	CASSVGGPELFF
TRBV7-9	.	TRBJ1-1	TRBD1	TGTGCCAGCAGCTTTCGCCCGACAGGGTCCACTGAAGCTTTCTTT	CASSFRPTGSTEAFF
TRBV9	.	TRBJ1-6	TRBD1	TGTGCCAGCAGCGTGGCTCAGGGGGCTAATAATTCACCCCTCCACTTT	CASSVAQGANNSPLHF
TRBV7-2	once	TRBJ1-1	.	TGTGCCAGCAGCTTAGGGAGGGCTGAAGCTTTCTTT	CASSLGRAEAFF
TRBV30	.	TRBJ1-2	.	TGTGCCTGGAGTAAAGACGTCCGGGCCACCTATGGCTACACCTTC	CAWSKDVRATYGYTF
TRBV6-6	.	TRBJ2-2	TRBD2	TGTGCCAGCAGCCTTAGCGGGGTACGGCTGTTTTTT	CASSLSGVRLFF
TRBV28	.	TRBJ2-5	.	TGTGCCAGCAGCCCCCAAGAGACCCAGTACTTC	CASSPQETQYF
TRBV9	.	TRBJ1-6	.	TGTGCCAGCAGCGTAGGAGGGAATAATTCACCCCTCCACTTT	CASSVGGNNSPLHF
TRBV11-2	.	TRBJ2-3	TRBD2	TGTGCCAGCAGCTTAGCATCCGCGGGAGGGGATACGCAGTATTTT	CASSLASAGGDTQYF
TRBV5-1	few	TRBJ1-1	.	TGCGCCAGCAGCTTCGAGGGGTTCGGGAACACTGAAGCTTTCTTT	CASSFEGFGNTEAFF
TRBV6-5	.	TRBJ2-7	.	TGTGCCAGCAGTTCCAACTCCGGGACGGGCAGGCACGAGCAGTACTTC	CASSSNSGTGRHEQYF
TRBV5-1	.	TRBJ2-5	TRBD2	TGCGCCAGCAGCGGGGGGGACCCCGGGAGAGAGACCCAGTACTTC	CASSGGDPGRETQYF
TRBV5-4	.	TRBJ2-7	.	TGTGCCAGCAGCTTAAGCACCTACGAGCAGTACTTC	CASSLSTYEQYF
TRBV4-3	.	TRBJ2-1	.	TGCGCCAGCAGCCAAGGGGGGTACAATGAGCAGTTCTTC	CASSQGGYNEQFF
TRBV10-3	.	TRBJ1-1	TRBD1	TGTGCCATCAGTGAACAGGGGGCAGACACTGAAGCTTTCTTT	CAISEQGADTEAFF
TRBV2	.	TRBJ1-1	.	TGTGCCAGCAGTGAAGGGGGAGGGCACACTGAAGCTTTCTTT	CASSEGGGHTEAFF
TRBV10-3	once	TRBJ2-1	TRBD2	TGTGCCATCACCGGACTAGCGGGAGACAGCAATGAGCAGTTCTTC	CAITGLAGDSNEQFF
TRBV19	few	TRBJ1-5	.	TGTGCCAGTAGTATAGCTCAGGCTGGGGAACCCCAGCATTTT	CASSIAQAGEPQHF
TRBV5-1	.	TRBJ2-1	.	TGCGCCAGCAGCCTGGCCGGGACCTCCAATGAGCAGTTCTTC	CASSLAGTSNEQFF
TRBV28	.	TRBJ2-7	.	TGTGCCAGCAGTTCAGAGACACTATCGAACTACGAGCAGTACTTC	CASSSETLSNYEQYF
TRBV19	few	TRBJ1-5	.	TGTGCCAGTAGTATCACCAGAAATCAGCCCCAGCATTTT	CASSITRNQPQHF
TRBV6-5	.	TRBJ1-2	TRBD1	TGTGCCAGCAGTTTGGACAGGGTGTATGGCTACACCTTC	CASSLDRVYGYTF
TRBV19	.	TRBJ1-1	TRBD1	TGTGCCAGCGTCACAGGGGGCTGGACTGAAGCTTTCTTT	CASVTGGWTEAFF
TRBV7-9	.	TRBJ2-7	TRBD1	TGTGCCAGCAGCCCGGGACAGGGGTTCTACGAGCAGTACTTC	CASSPGQGFYEQYF
TRBV10-3	.	TRBJ1-4	TRBD1	TGTGCCGTTTCCGGGACAGAGAATGAAAAACTGTTTTTT	CAVSGTENEKLFF
TRBV4-1	few	TRBJ1-1	TRBD1	TGCGCCAGCAGCCAAGATAACAGGGGGTTCACTGAAGCTTTCTTT	CASSQDNRGFTEAFF
TRBV30	.	TRBJ1-1	.	TGTGCCTCCTCACCGGGACACAGTTCGATGGCTTTCTTT	CASSPGHSSMAFF
TRBV4-3	.	TRBJ2-1	TRBD2	TGCGCCAGCAGCCTAGAACCGGGACTAGCTTTCAATGAGCAGTTCTTC	CASSLEPGLAFNEQFF
TRBV27	.	TRBJ2-1	.	TGTGCCAGCCGCCGGGGGTCGGGCTCCTACAATGAGCAGTTCTTC	CASRRGSGSYNEQFF
TRBV5-6	.	TRBJ2-7	.	TGTGCCAGCAGCTTGTCCGGGTCCCACGAGCAGTACTTC	CASSLSGSHEQYF
TRBV30	.	TRBJ2-7	TRBD2	TGTGCCTGGAGTAGTAGCGGGACCACCTACGAGCAGTACTTC	CAWSSSGTTYEQYF
TRBV11-1	once	TRBJ2-5	TRBD2	TGTGCCAGCAGCAAAGCGGGAGTTGAGACCCAGTACTTC	CASSKAGVETQYF
TRBV19	.	TRBJ1-2	TRBD1	TGTGCCAGTAGTACCGGGACAGGGGGCGACTATGGCTACACCTTC	CASSTGTGGDYGYTF
TRBV5-4	.	TRBJ2-1	TRBD1	TGTGCCAGCAGCTCCCTACACAGGGGGCTCAATGAGCAGTTCTTC	CASSSLHRGLNEQFF
TRBV28	few	TRBJ1-5	.	TGTGCCAGCAACATTCGTGGGGGCCGCAATCAGCCCCAGCATTTT	CASNIRGGRNQPQHF
TRBV7-6	.	TRBJ2-5	TRBD1	TGTGCCAGCAGCTTAGGGACAGGGGGCCGGCAAGAGACCCAGTACTTC	CASSLGTGGRQETQYF
TRBV25-1	.	TRBJ1-4	.	TGTGCCAGCAGTGAAATGGATAGATTGAGGGAAAAACTGTTTTTT	CASSEMDRLREKLFF
TRBV19	few	TRBJ1-5	.	TGTGCCAGTACGGCTAATGGAGGTCAGTATCAGCCCCAGCATTTT	CASTANGGQYQPQHF
TRBV6-4	few	TRBJ1-1	.	TGTGCCAGCAGTGAACAGGGGAACACTGAAGCTTTCTTT	CASSEQGNTEAFF
TRBV6-5	once	TRBJ2-1	.	TGTGCCAGCCACACGGGGCTGATGGGGTACAATGAGCAGTTCTTC	CASHTGLMGYNEQFF
TRBV6-6	.	TRBJ2-5	TRBD2	TGTGCCAGCAGGACTAGCGGGAGGGGGAAGACCCAGTACTTC	CASRTSGRGKTQYF
TRBV28	.	TRBJ1-6	.	TGTGCCAGCAGACAACCTACCTATAATTCACCCCTCCACTTT	CASRQPTYNSPLHF
TRBV19	once	TRBJ2-1	.	TGTGCCAGTAGTATGGTCGTTGATTCCTACAATGAGCAGTTCTTC	CASSMVVDSYNEQFF
TRBV5-6	.	TRBJ2-3	.	TGTGCCAGCAGCTCACCCCAGGGGGGCGATACGCAGTATTTT	CASSSPQGGDTQYF
TRBV7-2	once	TRBJ2-1	TRBD2	TGTGCCAGCAGCTTGACTAGCGGGGGGATTAGGAATGAGCAGTTCTTC	CASSLTSGGIRNEQFF